Sequencing of this T cell receptor (beta chain) was carried out in a study of shared clonotypes between healthy human individuals. About the research overall: Per-donor plates numbered three CD4 naive, three CD4 memory, two CD8 naive and one CD8 memory. Broader study findings: Blood was the only sampled material, and tissue repertoires likely differ. On the whole, naive subsets had larger estimated richness than memory subsets had.

The germline gives CDR1 SGHDN, CDR2 FVKESK. The V gene lost 0 bases and the J gene lost 3 bases, with 14 bases spanning the gap. The CDR3 spans 16 residues. The protocol was immunoSEQ multiplex PCR, while the TCRdb copy is restricted to in-frame clones and leaves out a portion. This sample carries 800,000 to 950,000 clones, around 96% of them seen once, and the ten largest clones take under 0.25%. In regard to this clone: What it binds is not known.

Positively selected for CCR7, the CD45RO-negative cells used as naive CD8 cells excluded terminally differentiated effector memory CD45RA+ cells. The clonotype originates from a man in his thirties or forties in good health. Specimen: naive CD8+ T cells sorted from blood. The chain employs TRBV14 and TRBJ2-5; perhaps TRBD2 as D (5 bases). The CDR3 DNA reads TGTGCCAGCAGCCAAGATTATGGAGGTCTCGAAGAGACCCAGTACTTC. It yields the protein CASSQDYGGLEETQYF.